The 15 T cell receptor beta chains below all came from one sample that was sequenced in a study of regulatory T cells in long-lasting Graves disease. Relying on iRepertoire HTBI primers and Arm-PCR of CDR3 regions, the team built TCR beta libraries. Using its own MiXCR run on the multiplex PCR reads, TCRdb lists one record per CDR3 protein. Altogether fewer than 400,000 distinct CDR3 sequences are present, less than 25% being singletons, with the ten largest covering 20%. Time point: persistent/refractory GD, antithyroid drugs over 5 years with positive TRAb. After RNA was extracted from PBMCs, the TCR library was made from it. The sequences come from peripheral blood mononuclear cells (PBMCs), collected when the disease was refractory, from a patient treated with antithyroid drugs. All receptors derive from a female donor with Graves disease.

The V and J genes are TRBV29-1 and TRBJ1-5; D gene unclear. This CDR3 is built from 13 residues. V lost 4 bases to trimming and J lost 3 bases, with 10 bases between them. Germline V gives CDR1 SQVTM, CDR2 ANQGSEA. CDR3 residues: CSVAHGPNQPQHF. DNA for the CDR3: TGCAGCGTTGCACACGGCCCCAATCAGCCCCAGCATTTT.

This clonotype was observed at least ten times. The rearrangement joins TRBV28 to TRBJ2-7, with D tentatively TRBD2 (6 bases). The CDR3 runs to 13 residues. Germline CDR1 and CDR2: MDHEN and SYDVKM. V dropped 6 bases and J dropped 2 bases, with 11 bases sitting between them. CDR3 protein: CASRSGSTYEQYF. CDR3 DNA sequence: TGTGCCAGCAGATCCGGGAGTACCTACGAGCAGTACTTC.

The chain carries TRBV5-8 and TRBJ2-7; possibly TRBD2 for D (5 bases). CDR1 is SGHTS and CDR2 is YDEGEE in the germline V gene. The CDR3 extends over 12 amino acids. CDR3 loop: CATNRGLYEQYF. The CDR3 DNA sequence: TGTGCTACAAACCGTGGACTTTACGAGCAGTACTTC.

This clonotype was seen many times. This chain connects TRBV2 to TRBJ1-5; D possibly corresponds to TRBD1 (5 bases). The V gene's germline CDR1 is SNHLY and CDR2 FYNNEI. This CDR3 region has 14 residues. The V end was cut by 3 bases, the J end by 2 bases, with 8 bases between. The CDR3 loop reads CASSEQGGNQPQHF. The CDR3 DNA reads TGTGCCAGCAGTGAGCAGGGAGGCAATCAGCCCCAGCATTTT.

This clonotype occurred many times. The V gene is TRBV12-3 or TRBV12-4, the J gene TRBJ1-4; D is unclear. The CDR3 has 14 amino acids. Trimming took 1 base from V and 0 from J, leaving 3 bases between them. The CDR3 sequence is CASSLGATNEKLFF. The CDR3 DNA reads TGTGCCAGCAGTTTAGGTGCAACTAATGAAAAACTGTTTTTT.

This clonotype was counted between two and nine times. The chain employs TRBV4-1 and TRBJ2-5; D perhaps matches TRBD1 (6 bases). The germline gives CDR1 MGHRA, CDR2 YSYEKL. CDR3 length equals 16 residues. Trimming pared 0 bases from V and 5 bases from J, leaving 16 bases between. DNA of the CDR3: TGCGCCAGCAGCCAAGAAGGGTCACAGGGTGGGGAGACCCAGTACTTC. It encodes CASSQEGSQGGETQYF.

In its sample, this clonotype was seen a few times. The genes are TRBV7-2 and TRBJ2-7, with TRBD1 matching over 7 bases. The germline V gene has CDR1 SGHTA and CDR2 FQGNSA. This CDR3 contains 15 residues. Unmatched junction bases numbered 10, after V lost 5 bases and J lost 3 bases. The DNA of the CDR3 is TGTGCCAGCAGCCGAGACAGGGTTACTTACTACGAGCAGTACTTC. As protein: CASSRDRVTYYEQYF.

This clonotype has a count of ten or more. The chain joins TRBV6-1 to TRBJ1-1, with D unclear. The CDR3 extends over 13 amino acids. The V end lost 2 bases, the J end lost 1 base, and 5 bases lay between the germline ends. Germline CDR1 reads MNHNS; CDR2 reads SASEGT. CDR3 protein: CASSESRNTEAFF. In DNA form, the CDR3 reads TGTGCCAGCAGTGAATCGAGGAACACTGAAGCTTTCTTT.

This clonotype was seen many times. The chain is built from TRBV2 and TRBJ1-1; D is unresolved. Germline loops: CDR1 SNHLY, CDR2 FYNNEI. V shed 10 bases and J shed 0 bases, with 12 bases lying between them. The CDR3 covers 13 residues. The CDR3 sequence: CATKDDLNTEAFF. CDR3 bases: TGTGCCACCAAGGACGATTTGAACACTGAAGCTTTCTTT. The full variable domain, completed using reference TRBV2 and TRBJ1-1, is EPEVTQTPSHQVTQMGQEVILRCVPISNHLYFYWYRQILGQKVEFLVSFYNNEISEKSEIFDDQFSVERPDGSNFTLKIRSTKLEDSAMYFCATKDDLNTEAFFGQGTRLTVV.

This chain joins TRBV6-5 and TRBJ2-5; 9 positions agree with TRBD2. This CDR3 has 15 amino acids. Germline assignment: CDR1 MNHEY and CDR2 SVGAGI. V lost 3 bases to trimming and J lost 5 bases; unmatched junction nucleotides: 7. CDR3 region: CASSYQDGLAETQYF. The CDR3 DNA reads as TGTGCCAGCAGTTATCAGGACGGACTAGCGGAGACCCAGTACTTC.

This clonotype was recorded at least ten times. For the CDR3, the DNA is TGTGCCAGCAGCTTAGGGATGGGGATGAACACTGAAGCTTTCTTT. Amino acids: CASSLGMGMNTEAFF. The chain carries TRBV7-2 and TRBJ1-1; D gene unclear. The CDR3 contains 15 residues. V lost 1 base and J lost 0, with 9 bases in between. Germline V CDR1 and CDR2: SGHTA, FQGNSA.

CDR3 sequence (DNA): TGTGCCAGTAGTATCGGCGGGAGGGCCATCGATGAGCAGTTCTTC. It specifies CASSIGGRAIDEQFF. The chain couples TRBV19 to TRBJ2-1; TRBD2 matches 9 bases. The junction had 8 bases not matched to a gene; V was cut back by 3 bases and J by 8 bases. The CDR3 loop spans 15 amino acids. Germline CDR1 reads LNHDA; CDR2 reads SQIVND (reference sequence).

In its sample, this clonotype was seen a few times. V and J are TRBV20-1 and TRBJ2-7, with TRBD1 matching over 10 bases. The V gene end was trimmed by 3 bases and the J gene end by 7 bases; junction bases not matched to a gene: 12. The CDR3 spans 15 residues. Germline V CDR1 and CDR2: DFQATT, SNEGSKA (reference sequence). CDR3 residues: CSASGRTGGIGEQYF. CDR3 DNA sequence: TGCAGTGCTAGTGGAAGGACAGGGGGTATTGGGGAGCAGTACTTC.

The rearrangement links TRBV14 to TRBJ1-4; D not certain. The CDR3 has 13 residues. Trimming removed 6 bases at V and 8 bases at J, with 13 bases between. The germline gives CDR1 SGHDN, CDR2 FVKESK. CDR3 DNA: TGTGCCAGCAGTCTCAGACACGGCGAAAAACTGTTTTTT. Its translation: CASSLRHGEKLFF. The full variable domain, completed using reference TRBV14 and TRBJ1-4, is EAGVTQFPSHSVIEKGQTVTLRCDPISGHDNLYWYRRVMGKEIKFLLHFVKESKQDESGMPNNRFLAERTGGTYSTLKVQPAELEDSGVYFCASSLRHGEKLFFGSGTQLSVL.

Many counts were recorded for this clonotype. This CDR3 is CASSLGTGNTGELFF. Written as DNA, the CDR3 is TGTGCCAGCAGCTTAGGGACAGGGAACACCGGGGAGCTGTTTTTT. The V gene is TRBV7-9, the J gene TRBJ2-2; 7 bases fit TRBD1. Germline V lookup: CDR1 SEHNR, CDR2 FQNEAQ (reference sequence). V shed 1 base, J shed 1 base, and the junction held 0 bases outside the gene matches. The CDR3 contains 15 residues.